These T cell receptor beta chains were read from a single sample in a study of vaccination effects on CD4 cells after COVID-19. Generated by immunoSEQ multiplex PCR, the TCRdb table keeps only in-frame clones and is missing some. This table has 65,000 to 90,000 clones, roughly 73% appearing once. Which antigens these TCRs recognize remains unknown. This material consisted of CD4+ T cells from PBMCs cultured without peptide, taken after COVID-19 vaccination. The receptors originated from a human donor who received a COVID-19 vaccine. The CDR3 runs from the conserved cysteine through the conserved F or W. D genes are given only for firm matches. Clone size, where shown, is once, few, many, or a class for clones that have expanded.

J: TRBJ1-2; V: TRBV9; size: .; D: .; CDR3: CASSVGMDSNGYTF; DNA: TGTGCCAGCAGCGTTGGGATGGACAGCAATGGCTACACCTTC
J: TRBJ2-1; V: TRBV19; size: .; D: TRBD2; CDR3: CASSPGLAGYNEQFF; DNA: TGTGCCAGTAGTCCCGGACTAGCGGGATACAATGAGCAGTTCTTC
J: TRBJ1-6; V: TRBV28; size: few; D: .; CDR3: CASSAIGLRSPLHF; DNA: TGTGCCAGCAGTGCTATAGGGTTGCGGTCACCCCTCCACTTT
J: TRBJ2-1; V: TRBV2; size: .; D: .; CDR3: CASTRRDWDEQFF; DNA: TGTGCCAGCACGAGGCGGGACTGGGATGAGCAGTTCTTC
J: TRBJ1-5; V: TRBV19; size: .; D: .; CDR3: CASNPTPDRNQPQHF; DNA: TGTGCCAGTAACCCGACCCCGGACAGAAATCAGCCCCAGCATTTT
J: TRBJ2-2; V: TRBV4-3; size: .; D: .; CDR3: CASSQEERATGELFF; DNA: TGCGCCAGCAGCCAAGAAGAAAGGGCCACCGGGGAGCTGTTTTTT
J: TRBJ2-6; V: TRBV4-3; size: .; D: TRBD1; CDR3: CASSQQRGQGAPGANVLTF; DNA: TGCGCCAGCAGCCAGCAGAGGGGACAGGGGGCGCCCGGGGCCAACGTCCTGACTTTC
J: TRBJ2-2; V: TRBV5-1; size: .; D: TRBD1; CDR3: CASSLTGTGNTGELFF; DNA: TGCGCCAGCAGCTTGACCGGGACAGGGAACACCGGGGAGCTGTTTTTT
J: TRBJ1-2; V: TRBV6-5; size: .; D: .; CDR3: CASSLTRGYGYTF; DNA: TGTGCCAGCAGTTTGACAAGGGGCTATGGCTACACCTTC
J: TRBJ1-6; V: TRBV5-1; size: .; D: .; CDR3: CASSFQNSPLHF; DNA: TGCGCCAGCAGCTTTCAGAATTCACCCCTCCACTTT
J: TRBJ1-1; V: TRBV18; size: .; D: .; CDR3: CASSINSNTEAFF; DNA: TGTGCCAGCTCTATCAACTCGAACACTGAAGCTTTCTTT
J: TRBJ2-5; V: TRBV15; size: once; D: TRBD2; CDR3: CATKGLVPSETQYF; DNA: TGTGCCACCAAGGGACTAGTGCCGAGTGAGACCCAGTACTTC
J: TRBJ2-2; V: TRBV5-1; size: few; D: .; CDR3: CASSLGQTANTGELFF; DNA: TGCGCCAGCAGCTTAGGCCAGACAGCGAACACCGGGGAGCTGTTTTTT
J: TRBJ2-1; V: TRBV7-2; size: few; D: TRBD2; CDR3: CASSFILAGENEQFF; DNA: TGTGCCAGCAGCTTTATTCTAGCGGGGGAGAATGAGCAGTTCTTC
J: TRBJ2-6; V: TRBV6-5; size: .; D: .; CDR3: CASHGRGTGANVLTF; DNA: TGTGCCAGCCATGGGAGGGGGACCGGGGCCAACGTCCTGACTTTC
J: TRBJ1-3; V: TRBV4-2; size: .; D: .; CDR3: CASSQDRGRAAGNTIYF; DNA: TGTGCCAGCAGCCAAGATCGTGGGCGGGCGGCTGGAAACACCATATATTTT
J: TRBJ2-1; V: TRBV7-9; size: .; D: .; CDR3: CASSFSTALVDEQFF; DNA: TGTGCCAGCAGCTTCTCGACGGCTCTAGTTGATGAGCAGTTCTTC
J: TRBJ2-5; V: TRBV24-1; size: .; D: TRBD1; CDR3: CATSDLVVPGQGRRETQYF; DNA: TGTGCCACCAGTGATTTGGTTGTCCCGGGACAGGGGCGCAGGGAGACCCAGTACTTC
J: TRBJ2-1; V: TRBV7-2; size: .; D: TRBD1; CDR3: CASSSPGTVQNEQFF; DNA: TGTGCCAGCAGCTCCCCCGGGACAGTGCAAAATGAGCAGTTCTTC
J: TRBJ1-2; V: TRBV4-1; size: .; D: .; CDR3: CASSQQTGAYGYTF; DNA: TGCGCCAGCAGCCAACAGACAGGCGCCTATGGCTACACCTTC